Below are 31 T cell receptor beta chains sequenced from a single sample in a study of regulatory T cells in long-lasting Graves disease listed by TCRdb under 2021. To prepare the library, multiplex PCR was applied. These reads were obtained on an Illumina HiSeq 4000. iRepertoire HTBI primers and Arm-PCR amplification of CDR3 regions were used to construct TCR beta libraries. The public reads were run again by TCRdb, first through fastp at Q25 and then through MiXCR, and only productive beta chains were kept. Rows matching on CDR3 protein sequence are summarized as one entry with the most common DNA and genes. This sample is represented by some 250,000 distinct CDR3 sequences; about a sixth of them were singletons. The ten largest clones capture 22% of the sample. Reading the label with the study, this specimen's time point is: newly diagnosed GD, antithyroid drugs for less than 3 months. For both TCR sequencing and RNA sequencing, RNA was extracted from PBMCs in TRIzol.

The starting material was peripheral blood mononuclear cells (PBMCs), obtained at new diagnosis, from a patient treated with antithyroid drugs. The receptors were sampled from a female donor with Graves disease.

This clonotype was counted many times. V is TRBV12-3 or TRBV12-4 and J is TRBJ2-6; D might be TRBD1 (5 bases). This CDR3 is 15 amino acids long. Trimming stripped 3 bases from V and 2 bases from J, with 8 bases between. CDR3: CASSLTVTGANVLTF. Here the CDR3 DNA reads TGTGCCAGCAGTTTGACAGTGACTGGGGCCAACGTCCTGACTTTC.

This clonotype showed up many times. The chain recombines TRBV30 with TRBJ2-5; 8 nucleotides match TRBD2. Germline trimming cut 3 bases from V and 5 bases from J; bases unmatched to any gene: 8. CDR1 is GTSNPN and CDR2 is SVGIG in the germline V gene (reference sequence). The CDR3 runs to 14 residues. The CDR3 DNA sequence: TGTGCCTGGAGGCGACCTACGGGGGGGGAGACCCAGTACTTC. Its protein product is CAWRRPTGGETQYF.

This clonotype was detected ten times or more. The chain uses TRBV7-3 and TRBJ2-2; D not certain. This CDR3 spans 14 amino acids. Trimming pared 2 bases from V and 6 bases from J, leaving 10 bases between. Germline-derived CDR1 and CDR2 are SGHTA and FQGTGA. CDR3 DNA sequence: TGTGCCAGCAGCTTATCTTCCGTAGCCGGGGAGCTGTTTTTT. Translation: CASSLSSVAGELFF.

This clonotype has a count of ten or more. J is TRBJ1-1 and V is TRBV3-1; no clear D gene. Germline V gene data show CDR1 as LGHDT and CDR2 as YNNKEL (reference sequence). The CDR3 is 14 amino acids. V gave up 5 bases and J gave up 1 base, with 11 bases separating them. CDR3 sequence (DNA): TGTGCCAGCAGCGCAACCGATGGGAACACTGAAGCTTTCTTT. Protein sequence: CASSATDGNTEAFF.

Ten or more counts support this clonotype. V usage is TRBV18 and J usage is TRBJ1-4, with D unresolved. The CDR3 has 16 residues. With 0 bases removed from V and 7 bases from J, the gap between germline ends came to 15 bases. Per germline, CDR1 KGHSH and CDR2 LQKENI. The CDR3 DNA is TGTGCCAGCTCACCACCGGGCAGCTCGAAGGGTGAAAAACTGTTTTTT. Translation gives CASSPPGSSKGEKLFF.

Ten or more counts support this clonotype. J is TRBJ2-5 and V is TRBV28; TRBD1 aligns across 7 bases. Germline values: CDR1 MDHEN, CDR2 SYDVKM. The CDR3 has 13 amino acids. Germline trimming cut 5 bases from V and 2 bases from J; bases unmatched to any gene: 2. CDR3 residues: CASSTGQQETQYF. The DNA for the CDR3 is TGTGCCAGCAGTACGGGACAGCAAGAGACCCAGTACTTC.

This clonotype was counted only a few times. CDR3 region: CAWSSPEGHTGELFF. The DNA of the CDR3 is TGTGCCTGGAGTTCCCCGGAGGGCCATACCGGGGAGCTGTTTTTT. The chain is built from TRBV30 and TRBJ2-2; TRBD2 might be the D (6 bases). The ends were cut back, 2 bases at V and 5 bases at J, with 15 bases in the middle. There are 15 residues in the CDR3. In germline, CDR1 is GTSNPN, CDR2 SVGIG (reference sequence).

This clonotype showed up just a few times. The chain joins TRBV10-3 to TRBJ2-5; tentative D call: TRBD1 (6 bases). The V gene lost 2 bases and the J gene lost 5 bases, with 12 bases spanning the gap. Germline V gene data show CDR1 as ENHRY and CDR2 as SYGVKD. This CDR3 is built from 14 residues. The CDR3 nucleotides are TGTGCCATCAGTGAGCGACAGGAGTTGGAGACCCAGTACTTC. Translating it yields CAISERQELETQYF.

The sample holds many counts of this clonotype. V is TRBV9 and J is TRBJ1-1, with D uncertain. Trimming took 0 bases from V and 10 from J, leaving 13 bases between them. The CDR3 totals 13 residues. The germline V gene encodes CDR1 SGDLS and CDR2 YYNGEE. The CDR3 DNA reads TGTGCCAGCAGCGTAGCTACTCGTGCTCCAGCTTTCTTT. Translated, it gives CASSVATRAPAFF.

The sample holds many counts of this clonotype. The chain recombines TRBV15 with TRBJ2-1; 9 bases map to TRBD2. The CDR3 is 17 residues long. Losses at the gene ends were 3 bases for V and 6 bases for J; bases not matched to a gene: 12. CDR1 and CDR2 from the germline V gene are LNHNV and YYDKDF (reference sequence). The CDR3 sequence: CATSRNSGSAVVNEQFF. As DNA, the CDR3 is TGTGCCACCAGCAGGAATAGCGGGAGCGCGGTTGTCAATGAGCAGTTCTTC.

In this sample, this clonotype turned up many times. The J gene is TRBJ1-2, the V gene TRBV14; tentative D call: TRBD1 (5 bases). The CDR3 length is 14 residues. Germline CDR1 is SGHDN and CDR2 is FVKESK. The germline V and J ends were trimmed by 4 bases and 5 bases, with 14 bases remaining between them. This CDR3 reads CASSLLGDAYGYTF. CDR3 sequence (DNA): TGTGCCAGCAGCCTTTTAGGGGATGCATATGGCTACACCTTC.

The table lists this clonotype with many counts. This chain links TRBV10-3 with TRBJ2-5; weak D call: TRBD2 (5 bases). Germline values: CDR1 ENHRY, CDR2 SYGVKD. The CDR3 loop spans 17 amino acids. Trimming took 3 bases from V and 4 from J, leaving 21 bases between them. In nucleotides, the CDR3 is TGTGCCATCAGTGACTGGGTTCAGGACTCCCCGGGAGAGACCCAGTACTTC. Translated, it gives CAISDWVQDSPGETQYF.

This clonotype has a count of ten or more. The DNA of the CDR3 is TGCGCCAGCAGCTTGCTAGACAGGGCAGATACGCAGTATTTT. Translated, it gives CASSLLDRADTQYF. The rearrangement links TRBV5-1 to TRBJ2-3; 7 bases fit TRBD1. CDR3 size: 14 residues. Germline V gives CDR1 SGHRS, CDR2 YFSETQ. J gave up 4 bases and V 1 base, and 3 bases lay outside the gene matches. Together with reference TRBV5-1 and TRBJ2-3, the CDR3 gives the full variable domain: KAGVTQTPRYLIKTRGQQVTLSCSPISGHRSVSWYQQTPGQGLQFLFEYFSETQRNKGNFPGRFSGRQFSNSRSEMNVSTLELGDSALYLCASSLLDRADTQYFGPGTRLTVL.

As for this clonotype: The junction departs from the called germline gene at one end, perhaps through a read error. This sequence joins TRBV4-3 and TRBJ2-4; 8 nucleotides line up with TRBD1. The CDR3 contains 15 residues. Germline V lookup: CDR1 LGHNA, CDR2 YSLEER. CDR3 sequence (DNA): TGCGCCAGCAGCTTCTCCGACAGGGGCGGGAACATTCAGTGCTTC. It yields the protein CASSFSDRGGNIQCF.

This clonotype was detected many times. The chain links TRBV20-1 to TRBJ1-5; TRBD1 aligns across 7 bases. After removal of 0 bases from V and 3 bases from J, the junction contained 11 bases not matched to a gene. The CDR3 runs to 17 residues. Germline V gene sequence: CDR1 DFQATT, CDR2 SNEGSKA (reference sequence). CDR3 amino acids: CSARDRQGGGPNQPQHF. CDR3 sequence (DNA): TGCAGTGCTAGAGATCGCCAGGGGGGGGGTCCCAATCAGCCCCAGCATTTT.

The sample holds many counts of this clonotype. This sequence joins TRBV7-9 and TRBJ2-2; 9 positions match TRBD1. V was pared by 7 bases and J by 2 bases, with 8 bases of the junction left unmatched. This CDR3 has 16 amino acids. The germline V gene has CDR1 SEHNR and CDR2 FQNEAQ (reference sequence). The CDR3 reads CASNLPGQGNTGELFF. DNA for the CDR3: TGTGCCAGCAACCTCCCGGGACAGGGAAACACCGGGGAGCTGTTTTTT.

This clonotype was counted a few times. This chain joins TRBV28 and TRBJ2-1; 9 nucleotides line up with TRBD2. The CDR3 has 15 amino acids. CDR1 and CDR2 from the germline V gene are MDHEN and SYDVKM. The V gene end was trimmed by 8 bases and the J gene end by 10 bases; junction bases not matched to a gene: 15. The CDR3: CASRKRGLAVSEQFF. In DNA, the CDR3 is TGTGCCAGCCGAAAGAGGGGACTAGCAGTCAGCGAGCAGTTCTTC. The full variable domain, with the rest looked up from reference TRBV28 and TRBJ2-1, is DVKVTQSSRYLVKRTGEKVFLECVQDMDHENMFWYRQDPGLGLRLIYFSYDVKMKEKGDIPEGYSVSREKKERFSLILESASTNQTSMYLCASRKRGLAVSEQFFGPGTRLTVL.

The sample holds many counts of this clonotype. A junction end diverges from the germline sequence, so it may reflect a read error. This rearrangement joins TRBV12-3 or TRBV12-4 to TRBJ2-7; D possibly uses TRBD1 or TRBD2 (5 bases each). The CDR3 consists of 15 residues. CDR3 protein: CASTLARGSSYEQYF. The CDR3 DNA is TGTGCCAGCACTTTAGCGAGGGGTTCCTCCTACGAGCAGTACTTC.

This clonotype came up many times. This chain joins TRBV12-3 or TRBV12-4 and TRBJ1-1; unclear D gene. CDR3 length: 12 residues. Between the trimmed V and J ends, which lost 1 base and 7 bases, there was a span of 7 bases. The CDR3 sequence: CASSLGGFEAFF. The CDR3 bases are TGTGCCAGCAGTTTAGGAGGATTTGAAGCTTTCTTT.

This clonotype was recorded at least ten times. V usage is TRBV3-1 and J usage is TRBJ2-1; tentatively, D is TRBD1 (6 bases). Germline V gene lookup returns CDR1 LGHDT and CDR2 YNNKEL (reference sequence). V lost 6 bases and J 7 bases, leaving 10 bases between the germline ends. The CDR3 contains 12 residues. CDR3 in DNA: TGTGCCAGCAGGGCAGGGGCTAATGAGCAGTTCTTC. Its protein is CASRAGANEQFF.

With respect to this clonotype: This likely reflects a read error, since a far larger clone is one base away. This chain joins TRBV11-3 and TRBJ1-1; 10 bases fit TRBD1. The CDR3 is made up of 14 amino acids. Germline V lookup: CDR1 SGHNT, CDR2 YENEEA. The CDR3 here is CASSSRSSGTGALF. The DNA for the CDR3 is TGTGCCAGCAGCTCTCGTTCCTCCGGGACAGGGGCTCTCTTT.

This clonotype was found many times. The chain links TRBV18 to TRBJ1-6, with TRBD1 matching 12 bases. Germline CDR1 is KGHSH and CDR2 is LQKENI. The V segment lost 5 bases and the J segment 8 bases; nucleotides outside the gene matches: 7. There are 16 residues in the CDR3. CDR3 amino acids: CASSSSGTGGDSPLHF. CDR3 nucleotides: TGTGCCAGCTCATCTTCCGGGACAGGGGGCGATTCACCCCTCCACTTT.

This clonotype was seen many times. The chain joins TRBV30 to TRBJ1-6; 8 bases match TRBD1. This CDR3 comprises 14 residues. CDR1 GTSNPN and CDR2 SVGIG come from the germline V gene (reference sequence). V lost 4 bases, J lost 8 bases, and 7 bases stayed unmatched. CDR3 sequence: CAWTYGQGDSPLHF. The CDR3 region has the DNA TGTGCCTGGACCTACGGACAGGGAGATTCACCCCTCCACTTT. Full variable domain (rest looked up from reference TRBV30 and TRBJ1-6): SQTIHQWPATLVQPVGSPLSLECTVEGTSNPNLYWYRQAAGRGLQLLFYSVGIGQISSEVPQNLSASRPQDRQFILSSKKLLLSDSGFYLCAWTYGQGDSPLHFGNGTRLTVT.

The chain has TRBV2 and TRBJ2-5; tentative D call: TRBD1 (5 bases). In germline, CDR1 is SNHLY, CDR2 FYNNEI. Trimming shortened V by 6 bases and J by 4 bases, and 12 bases separated the two germline ends. The CDR3 runs 13 residues. The CDR3 nucleotides are TGTGCCAGCAGCGGACAATCCAGAGAGACCCAGTACTTC. Protein sequence: CASSGQSRETQYF.

This clonotype was seen repeatedly, ten times or more. The V and J genes are TRBV20-1 and TRBJ2-7; perhaps TRBD2 as D (5 bases). CDR1 and CDR2 from the germline V gene are DFQATT and SNEGSKA (reference sequence). V shed 6 bases and J shed 4 bases, with 10 bases lying between them. The CDR3 spans 11 residues. The CDR3 DNA sequence: TGCAGTGCGCCACTAGGGTACGAGCAGTACTTC. It specifies CSAPLGYEQYF.

This clonotype has ten or more counts. The junction does not match germline at one end; this may be a read error. The gene calls are TRBV9 and TRBJ2-3; no clear D gene. The CDR3 contains 13 residues. In germline, CDR1 is SGDLS, CDR2 YYNGEE. The CDR3, as DNA: TGCGCCAGCAGCCCTTCCGGCCCAGATACGCAGTATTTT. Translation gives CASSPSGPDTQYF.

This clonotype was counted many times. The chain is built from TRBV30 and TRBJ1-2; possibly TRBD1 for D (6 bases). V dropped 3 bases and J dropped 4 bases, with 15 bases sitting between them. Germline CDR1 is GTSNPN and CDR2 is SVGIG (reference sequence). The CDR3 loop spans 14 amino acids. The CDR3 spells CAWSPRTESYGYTF. CDR3 nucleotide sequence: TGTGCCTGGAGCCCGAGGACAGAGAGCTATGGCTACACCTTC.

The V call is TRBV5-1, the J call TRBJ2-3, with 7 positions matching TRBD2. From germline, CDR1 is SGHRS and CDR2 YFSETQ. The CDR3 is made up of 15 amino acids. V shed 6 bases and J 1 base; nucleotides not matched to a gene: 8. Here the CDR3 reads CASKWGGVGTDTQYF. For the CDR3, the DNA is TGCGCCAGCAAATGGGGGGGAGTCGGCACAGATACGCAGTATTTT.

At least ten counts were recorded for this clonotype. The chain is built from TRBV3-1 and TRBJ1-1, with a tentative D call TRBD1 (6 bases). The CDR3 loop spans 12 amino acids. Trimming cost V 0 bases and J 10 bases, with 9 bases left between them. CDR1 and CDR2 (germline): LGHDT, YNNKEL (reference sequence). The CDR3 loop is CASSQDSGAAFF. The DNA of the CDR3 is TGTGCCAGCAGCCAAGACTCAGGGGCAGCTTTCTTT.

A note on this clonotype: It is likely a read error: a sequence one base away is far more abundant. The chain is built from TRBV7-2 and TRBJ2-7, with TRBD2 identical over 8 bases. Germline V gene lookup returns CDR1 SGHTA and CDR2 FQGNSA. This CDR3 contains 14 residues. V gave up 7 bases and J gave up 7 bases; unmatched junction bases: 12. CDR3 in amino acids: CASNPGGAGGEQYF. In DNA form, the CDR3 reads TGTGCCAGCAACCCCGGGGGGGCGGGCGGTGAGCAGTACTTC.

Notes on this clonotype: One base separates it from a far larger clone, so it is likely a read error. The J gene is TRBJ2-4, the V gene TRBV11-3, with 10 bases identical to TRBD2. J lost 3 bases, V lost 1 base, and 3 bases had no gene match. The germline gives CDR1 SGHNT, CDR2 YENEEA. The CDR3 contains 16 residues. The CDR3 loop is CASSLGLAGVKNIQYF. In nucleotides, the CDR3 is TGTGCCAGCAGCTTAGGGCTAGCGGGAGTCAAAAACATTCAGTACTTC. The full variable domain, in which reference TRBV11-3 and TRBJ2-4 provide the parts outside the CDR3, is EAGVVQSPRYKIIEKKQPVAFWCNPISGHNTLYWYLQNLGQGPELLIRYENEEAVDDSQLPKDRFSAERLKGVDSTLKIQPAELGDSAVYLCASSLGLAGVKNIQYFGAGTRLSVL.